This T cell receptor (beta chain) was identified during a study of regulatory T cells in long-lasting Graves disease. Whole-study findings and limits: TRBV28, TRBJ1-2 and TRBJ2-5 were favored in persistent disease. Clonotypes that were public and shared totalled roughly 3,000 in persistent patients versus over 800 in new patients.

This sample's time point: newly diagnosed GD, antithyroid drugs for less than 3 months. Scientists built the TCR library using RNA that was extracted from PBMCs. iRepertoire HTBI primers and Arm-PCR of CDR3 regions built TCR beta libraries. TCRdb independently ran MiXCR on the multiplex PCR reads; one entry per CDR3 protein. The repertoire consists of about 350,000 distinct CDR3 sequences, with roughly 16% occurring once and the leading ten covering around 21%. This CDR3 spans 15 amino acids. Trimming removed 0 bases from V and 3 bases from J; junction bases left unmatched: 3. Germline V gene sequence: CDR1 SGHTA, CDR2 FQGTGA. There are a few counts of this clonotype. What it binds is unknown. The same data also contributed to another study, on T cells in Graves' hyperthyroidism and ophthalmopathy. That work contributes: Clinical symptoms, serum thyroxine and TRAb, thyroid ultrasound and orbital computed tomography were used for the diagnoses. Ophthalmopathy, as predicted by the model, came a median roughly 6.3 months after the prediction.

This specimen was peripheral blood mononuclear cells (PBMCs), taken at new diagnosis, from a patient treated with antithyroid drugs. The chain links TRBV7-3 to TRBJ2-7; 9 nucleotides line up with TRBD2. This clonotype was sampled from a woman under 30 with Graves disease. In DNA form, the CDR3 reads TGTGCCAGCAGCTTAACGACTAGCGGAGACTACGAGCAGTACTTC. Protein: CASSLTTSGDYEQYF. The complete variable domain, with remaining parts taken from reference TRBV7-3 and TRBJ2-7, reads GAGVSQTPSNKVTEKGKYVELRCDPISGHTALYWYRQSLGQGPEFLIYFQGTGAADDSGLPNDRFFAVRPEGSVSTLKIQRTERGDSAVYLCASSLTTSGDYEQYFGPGTRLTVT.